These 28 T cell receptor beta chains were sequenced from one sample in a study of radiotherapy plus CTLA-4 blockade in lung cancer. Sequenced by immunoSEQ multiplex PCR; TCRdb stores in-frame clones only, minus some. Among over 100,000 clones listed, 81% were seen once. Sequenced material: peripheral blood, taken from a patient treated with radiotherapy plus ipilimumab. These receptors originate from a human donor with non-small cell lung cancer that progressed on radiotherapy plus ipilimumab. Some clones in this sample may be carry-over from other donors' samples.

The chain carries TRBV7-2 and TRBJ2-1; 11 bases match TRBD1. Germline CDR1 SGHTA, CDR2 FQGNSA. J was trimmed by 10 bases and V by 5 bases; bases with no gene match: 10. CDR3 length: 15 residues. In nucleotides, the CDR3 is TGTGCCAGCAGCCCCGGACAGGGGGCTTTGATGGAGCAGTTCTTC. It codes for CASSPGQGALMEQFF.

The J gene is TRBJ2-1, the V gene TRBV7-2, with TRBD2 matching 10 bases. There are 18 residues in the CDR3. Germline CDR1 and CDR2: SGHTA and FQGNSA. The ends lost 0 bases at V and 6 bases at J; junction bases unmatched: 11. CDR3 bases: TGTGCCAGCAGCTTAGCCCCGCCTCTAGCGGGGGCCTTCAATGAGCAGTTCTTC. Translation gives CASSLAPPLAGAFNEQFF.

For the CDR3, the DNA is TGTGCCAGGCCTCCCTGTCCGGGGCACTATGGCTACACCTTC. Its protein is CARPPCPGHYGYTF. J is TRBJ1-2 and V is TRBV11-3; D is perhaps TRBD1 (5 bases). V lost 9 bases, J lost 3 bases, and 17 bases lay in between. This CDR3 region has 14 residues. CDR1 is SGHNT and CDR2 is YENEEA in the germline V gene.

The genes are TRBV11-2 and TRBJ2-7; TRBD2 might be the D (6 bases). The CDR3 covers 15 residues. Germline-derived CDR1 and CDR2 are SGHAT and FQNNGV. V was cut by 7 bases and J by 0 bases, with 16 bases left in between. DNA for the CDR3: TGTGCCAGCACCCCGTGGGAGGACTACTCCTACGAGCAGTACTTC. As protein: CASTPWEDYSYEQYF.

This chain links TRBV7-9 with TRBJ1-1, with 10 nucleotides matching TRBD1. The CDR3 is 16 residues long. The germline V gene encodes CDR1 SEHNR and CDR2 FQNEAQ (reference sequence). The V segment lost 6 bases and the J segment 2 bases; nucleotides outside the gene matches: 9. In nucleotides, the CDR3 is TGTGCCAGCAGTCCTGACAGGGGGCAAATCAACACTGAAGCTTTCTTT. Its translation is CASSPDRGQINTEAFF.

The rearrangement links TRBV5-1 to TRBJ1-1, with D possibly TRBD1 on 5 matching bases. CDR1 SGHRS and CDR2 YFSETQ come from the germline V gene. This CDR3 contains 15 residues. The V and J ends lost 2 bases and 3 bases respectively, with 14 bases between them. The CDR3 loop reads CASSFQGGGYTEAFF. DNA for the CDR3: TGCGCCAGCAGCTTCCAGGGAGGAGGGTACACTGAAGCTTTCTTT.

Here the CDR3 reads CASSLVQGSYGYTF. DNA of the CDR3: TGTGCCAGCAGCCTCGTACAGGGGAGCTATGGCTACACCTTC. This chain links TRBV27 with TRBJ1-2, with 7 bases lining up with TRBD1. CDR3 length: 14 residues. Germline CDR1 reads MNHEY; CDR2 reads SMNVEV (reference sequence). The junction had 8 bases not matched to a gene; V was cut back by 6 bases and J by 4 bases.

This chain joins TRBV21-1 and TRBJ1-6. TRBV21-1 is shown as a pseudogene. The CDR3 is 16 residues long. CDR3 protein: CASSNLQRAYNSPLHF. Written as DNA, the CDR3 is TGTGCCAGCAGCAATCTCCAGAGAGCTTATAATTCACCCCTCCACTTT.

CDR3 sequence: CASSPSTGYNEQFF. In DNA form, the CDR3 reads TGTGCCAGCAGCCCCTCGACAGGGTACAATGAGCAGTTCTTC. The chain uses TRBV9 and TRBJ2-1; 7 nucleotides match TRBD1. The CDR3 loop spans 14 amino acids. V shed 4 bases and J 4 bases; nucleotides not matched to a gene: 5. CDR1 SGDLS and CDR2 YYNGEE come from the germline V gene.

This clone was seen only a few times. The chain combines TRBV11-2 with TRBJ2-5; 15 positions match TRBD2. The CDR3 totals 17 residues. CDR1 and CDR2 from the germline V gene are SGHAT and FQNNGV. With 4 bases clipped from V and 5 bases from J, the junction kept 8 bases outside the gene matches. The chain's CDR3 is CASSSWTSGGAGETQYF. In DNA, the CDR3 is TGTGCCAGCAGCTCCTGGACTAGCGGGGGGGCTGGGGAGACCCAGTACTTC.

Note on this clone: At the DNA level, this CDR3 is encoded by other sequences in the same sample as well. The rearrangement links TRBV11-1 to TRBJ2-1, with 12 bases lining up with TRBD2. The CDR3 spans 14 residues. Trimming removed 7 bases from V and 10 bases from J; junction bases left unmatched: 8. Germline assignment: CDR1 SGHAT and CDR2 FQDESV (reference sequence). The CDR3 nucleotides read TGTGCCAGCAAACCTAGCGGGGGGGCGGGGGAGCAGTTCTTC. Translated, it gives CASKPSGGAGEQFF.

V is TRBV5-1 and J is TRBJ2-5; possibly TRBD1 or TRBD2 for D (6 bases each). The ends were cut back, 0 bases at V and 5 bases at J, with 14 bases in the middle. This CDR3 has 15 residues. CDR1 and CDR2 (germline): SGHRS, YFSETQ. In nucleotides, the CDR3 is TGCGCCAGCAGCTTGGAGGGGGGCGCAGGGGAGACCCAGTACTTC. Translation gives CASSLEGGAGETQYF.

The CDR3 coding sequence is TGTGCCTGGACCTCACAGGGAAACACTGAAGCTTTCTTT. This encodes CAWTSQGNTEAFF. The rearrangement uses TRBV30 and TRBJ1-1; the D gene is possibly TRBD1 (6 bases). V was pared by 4 bases and J by 2 bases, with 11 bases between. There are 13 residues in the CDR3. The germline V gene has CDR1 GTSNPN and CDR2 SVGIG (reference sequence). The whole variable domain, filled in from reference TRBV30 and TRBJ1-1, reads SQTIHQWPATLVQPVGSPLSLECTVEGTSNPNLYWYRQAAGRGLQLLFYSVGIGQISSEVPQNLSASRPQDRQFILSSKKLLLSDSGFYLCAWTSQGNTEAFFGQGTRLTVV.

This sequence joins TRBV15 and TRBJ2-7; 7 positions match TRBD1. V was clipped by 1 base and J by 4 bases; unmatched bases: 7. Germline V gene sequence: CDR1 LNHNV, CDR2 YYDKDF (reference sequence). This CDR3 has 15 residues. The CDR3 DNA sequence: TGTGCCACCAGCAGAGTACTGGGACAGCTATACGAGCAGTACTTC. Translation: CATSRVLGQLYEQYF.

The chain joins TRBV21-1 to TRBJ1-4; no DNA check was done on the table's D call, TRBD1. TRBV21-1 is a pseudogene segment. The CDR3 runs to 15 residues. CDR3 sequence (DNA): TGTGCCAGCAGCAAAGAGGGACAGGGAGGTGAAAAACTGTTTTTT. Translating it yields CASSKEGQGGEKLFF.

CDR3 residues: CASSETSIAQYF. In DNA, the CDR3 is TGTGCCAGTAGTGAAACGTCGATAGCGCAGTATTTT. This rearrangement joins TRBV19 to TRBJ2-3; D gene unclear. The germline gives CDR1 LNHDA, CDR2 SQIVND (reference sequence). Trimming took off 5 bases at V and 10 bases at J, with 13 bases between the two ends. This CDR3 is built from 12 residues.

This chain uses TRBV7-2 with TRBJ2-1, with a possible D match to TRBD1 (6 bases). CDR1 is SGHTA and CDR2 is FQGNSA in the germline V gene. The CDR3 is 14 residues long. Trimming shortened V by 1 base and J by 15 bases, and 19 bases separated the two germline ends. CDR3 in amino acids: CASSLVGTIARLFF. CDR3 DNA: TGTGCCAGCAGCTTAGTGGGGACAATAGCACGACTGTTCTTC.

The chain combines TRBV5-5 with TRBJ1-2, with 7 bases identical to TRBD1. The junction had 7 bases not matched to a gene; V was cut back by 4 bases and J by 4 bases. CDR1 SGHKS and CDR2 YYEKEE come from the germline V gene (reference sequence). The CDR3 has 14 residues. Here the CDR3 DNA reads TGTGCCAGCAGCCTCACAGGGGAAGGCTATGGCTACACCTTC. Residues: CASSLTGEGYGYTF.

The gene calls are TRBV15 and TRBJ1-2; TRBD1 matches at 10 bases. Trimming removed 0 bases from V and 10 bases from J; junction bases left unmatched: 11. The CDR3 has 16 amino acids. The germline V gene has CDR1 LNHNV and CDR2 YYDKDF (reference sequence). CDR3 sequence: CATSRDSRGTGDDYTF. CDR3 DNA: TGTGCCACCAGCAGAGATTCGCGTGGGACAGGGGACGACTACACCTTC.

The chain recombines TRBV5-1 with TRBJ2-3; the D gene could be TRBD1 or TRBD2 (6 bases each). V was cut by 0 bases and J by 5 bases, with 10 bases left in between. This CDR3 is 14 amino acids long. Germline V lookup: CDR1 SGHRS, CDR2 YFSETQ. CDR3 sequence: CASSLGGGKDTQYF. The CDR3 nucleotides read TGCGCCAGCAGCTTGGGAGGGGGGAAAGATACGCAGTATTTT. The full variable domain, its missing parts supplied by reference TRBV5-1 and TRBJ2-3, is KAGVTQTPRYLIKTRGQQVTLSCSPISGHRSVSWYQQTPGQGLQFLFEYFSETQRNKGNFPGRFSGRQFSNSRSEMNVSTLELGDSALYLCASSLGGGKDTQYFGPGTRLTVL.

The sample holds one count of this clone. The chain combines TRBV5-1 with TRBJ2-3; D unresolved. Deletions cut 8 bases from V and 2 bases from J, with 6 bases between. There are 11 residues in the CDR3. Germline assignment: CDR1 SGHRS and CDR2 YFSETQ. CDR3 sequence: CASAITDTQYF. In DNA, the CDR3 is TGCGCCAGTGCTATCACAGATACGCAGTATTTT.

This clone was observed once. The genes are TRBV2 and TRBJ1-4; D is uncertain. The V gene lost 7 bases and the J gene lost 3 bases, with 9 bases spanning the gap. CDR1 and CDR2 from the germline V gene are SNHLY and FYNNEI. The CDR3 length is 13 residues. The CDR3 region has the DNA TGTGCCAGCACCGATCGGGCTAATGAAAAACTGTTTTTT. It is translated as CASTDRANEKLFF.

The genes are TRBV28 and TRBJ2-2; D could derive from TRBD1 or TRBD2 (6 bases each). The CDR3 loop spans 16 amino acids. Germline CDR1 and CDR2: MDHEN and SYDVKM. Trimming removed 10 bases from V and 2 bases from J, with 20 bases in between. The CDR3 region is CATGDWRDTNTGELFF. The CDR3 nucleotides read TGTGCCACGGGGGACTGGAGGGACACAAACACCGGGGAGCTGTTTTTT.

The CDR3 region has the DNA TGCGCCAGCAGCTTGGACGGTTTCTCTGGAAACACCATATATTTT. It translates to CASSLDGFSGNTIYF. This rearrangement joins TRBV5-1 to TRBJ1-3; D is undetermined. CDR3 length: 15 amino acids. V shed 0 bases and J shed 0 bases, with 7 bases lying between them. CDR1 and CDR2 (germline): SGHRS, YFSETQ.

The chain joins TRBV10-3 to TRBJ2-7; 15 bases agree with TRBD2. Germline V gene lookup returns CDR1 ENHRY and CDR2 SYGVKD. The CDR3 consists of 17 residues. V lost 4 bases, J lost 5 bases, and 9 bases stayed unmatched. CDR3 nucleotide sequence: TGTGCCATCAGTGGAGGACTAGCGGGGGGGCCGGTCCACGAGCAGTACTTC. Amino acids: CAISGGLAGGPVHEQYF.

The rearrangement joins TRBV6-5 to TRBJ2-3, with D perhaps matching TRBD1 (6 bases). Trimming removed 6 bases at V and 2 bases at J, with 15 bases between. Looked up from germline, CDR1 is MNHEY and CDR2 is SVGAGI. This CDR3 contains 15 residues. The CDR3 nucleotides are TGTGCCAGCAGAACAGGGACCCGGACCACAGATACGCAGTATTTT. Translating it yields CASRTGTRTTDTQYF.

The rearrangement links TRBV7-2 to TRBJ1-6; 8 bases map to TRBD1. The length of the CDR3 is 16 residues. Germline-derived CDR1 and CDR2 are SGHTA and FQGNSA. V was clipped by 9 bases and J by 6 bases; unmatched bases: 13. CDR3 loop: CARVLGQGRFNSPLHF. The CDR3 DNA reads TGTGCCAGAGTCCTTGGACAGGGTAGGTTTAATTCACCCCTCCACTTT.

The genes are TRBV7-2 and TRBJ1-2, with TRBD1 matching 8 bases. Germline loops: CDR1 SGHTA, CDR2 FQGNSA. CDR3 length: 15 residues. V lost 1 base, J lost 4 bases, and 5 bases stayed unmatched. For the CDR3, the DNA is TGTGCCAGCAGCTTAGGAACAGGGGGACCCTATGGCTACACCTTC. Amino acid sequence: CASSLGTGGPYGYTF.